Listed here are 6 T cell receptor beta chains from one sample, sequenced in a study of OX40 agonist ivuxolimab in advanced cancers. Profiled with immunoSEQ multiplex PCR; TCRdb holds only in-frame clones, not every one. This table has 53,000 or so clones, 70% to 80% appearing once. Sequencing used CD4+ or CD8+ T cells sorted from blood, obtained in a trial of the OX40 agonist ivuxolimab. Receptors originate from an adult with an advanced solid tumor such as melanoma, head and neck, liver or kidney cancer.

The chain uses TRBV6-6 and TRBJ2-7; the D gene could be TRBD1 or TRBD2 (5 bases each). V lost 4 bases and J lost 5, with 15 bases in between. From germline, CDR1 is MNHNY and CDR2 SVGAGI (reference sequence). The CDR3 is 14 residues long. In DNA, the CDR3 is TGTGCCAGCAGTTTATGGGACCCGTTGGACGAGCAGTACTTC. It codes for CASSLWDPLDEQYF.

The chain is built from TRBV7-3 and TRBJ2-7; D remains ambiguous. Germline lookup yields CDR1 SGHTA and CDR2 FQGTGA. The ends were cut back, 2 bases at V and 6 bases at J, with 11 bases in the middle. The CDR3 has 13 amino acids. The chain's CDR3 is CASSLSSWSEQYF. For the CDR3, the DNA is TGTGCCAGCAGCTTATCGTCCTGGTCCGAGCAGTACTTC.

The chain couples TRBV6-6 to TRBJ2-2, with D possibly matching TRBD2 (7 bases). V lost 8 bases to trimming and J lost 8 bases, with 18 bases between them. Germline CDR1 MNHNY, CDR2 SVGAGI (reference sequence). This CDR3 has 14 amino acids. CDR3 sequence reads: CASSETGGRGELFF. CDR3 nucleotide sequence: TGTGCCAGCTCCGAAACGGGGGGCAGAGGGGAGCTGTTTTTT.

The gene calls are TRBV19 and TRBJ2-1, with TRBD2 matching over 7 bases. Unmatched junction bases numbered 5, after V lost 6 bases and J lost 0 bases. CDR1 and CDR2 from the germline V gene are LNHDA and SQIVND (reference sequence). The length of the CDR3 is 15 residues. DNA for the CDR3: TGTGCCAGTAGCTTAGGGAGGGGCTCCTACAATGAGCAGTTCTTC. Translation: CASSLGRGSYNEQFF.

J is TRBJ2-6 and V is TRBV5-1; D possibly matches TRBD1 or TRBD2 (5 bases each). Germline V gene sequence: CDR1 SGHRS, CDR2 YFSETQ. V was shortened by 0 bases and J by 0 bases, with 13 bases between the two germline ends. The CDR3 is 18 amino acids. CDR3 sequence (DNA): TGCGCCAGCAGCTTGGGAGGGGCAACTTTCTCTGGGGCCAACGTCCTGACTTTC. Translating gives CASSLGGATFSGANVLTF.

This chain links TRBV6-5 with TRBJ1-2; 8 bases align to TRBD1. The V gene's germline CDR1 is MNHEY and CDR2 SVGAGI. The CDR3 runs to 14 residues. Unmatched junction bases numbered 6, after V lost 4 bases and J lost 5 bases. CDR3 region: CASSSDRGDYGYTF. In nucleotides, the CDR3 is TGTGCCAGCAGTTCCGACAGGGGAGATTATGGCTACACCTTC.